One sample yielded the 4 T cell receptor beta chains listed below, sequenced in a study of T cells in Graves' hyperthyroidism and ophthalmopathy. Amplification yielded TCR beta CDR3 regions, with RNA transcripts as the source. HTBI primers were used for first-round RT-PCR of the TCR CDR3. In TCRdb, the multiplex PCR reads were re-called with MiXCR into one record per CDR3 protein. The profile shows about 560,000 distinct CDR3 sequences, approximately 15% of them singletons. Sequenced sample: blood. Every receptor here comes from a woman under 30 with Graves' hyperthyroidism.

This clonotype was picked up many times. The chain employs TRBV20-1 and TRBJ2-1; 9 bases line up with TRBD2. The V and J ends lost 3 bases and 13 bases, in that order; junction bases with no gene match: 4. Germline CDR1 DFQATT, CDR2 SNEGSKA (reference sequence). The CDR3 has 11 amino acids. CDR3 region: CSARGTSLQFF. DNA of the CDR3: TGCAGTGCTAGGGGGACTAGCTTACAGTTCTTC.

The rearrangement joins TRBV15 to TRBJ1-5; TRBD1 is a possible D gene (6 bases). The CDR3 has 16 residues. Germline values: CDR1 LNHNV, CDR2 YYDKDF (reference sequence). Trimming stripped 0 bases from V and 1 base from J, with 10 bases between. The CDR3 is CATSRDRGGSNQPQHF. The CDR3 DNA reads as TGTGCCACCAGCAGAGACAGGGGTGGAAGCAATCAGCCCCAGCATTTT.

This clonotype was found a few times. V gene TRBV6-2 or TRBV6-3 combines with J gene TRBJ2-1; 11 nucleotides align to TRBD2. In germline, CDR1 is MNHEY, CDR2 SVGEGT. The CDR3 extends over 14 amino acids. The V segment lost 6 bases and the J segment 8 bases; nucleotides outside the gene matches: 6. This CDR3 is CASRSSGGFYEQFF. CDR3 coding DNA: TGTGCCAGCAGATCTAGCGGGGGGTTCTATGAGCAGTTCTTC.

This clonotype showed up just a few times. With a much larger clone just one base away, this may be a read error. This chain uses TRBV2 with TRBJ1-1, with D hard to call. Germline V gene lookup returns CDR1 SNHLY and CDR2 FYNNEI. The CDR3 totals 12 residues. The CDR3 is CASSERGTKAFF. CDR3 nucleotides: TGTGCCAGCAGTGAAAGAGGCACTAAAGCTTTCTTT.